The next 11 T cell receptor beta chains were all read from a single sample in a study of T cell responses to AZD1222 COVID-19 vaccine. TCRdb keeps only in-frame clones here, not all; method: immunoSEQ multiplex PCR. The profile covers 130,000 or so clones, with approximately 90% appearing a single time and under 4% taken by the ten largest. Specimen: peripheral blood, collected on day 0 of AZD1222 vaccination. The receptors stem from an adult in good health.

The V call is TRBV4-3, the J call TRBJ1-6; D not resolved. The germline V and J ends were trimmed by 1 base and 8 bases, with 9 bases remaining between them. This CDR3 has 14 residues. Germline V lookup: CDR1 LGHNA, CDR2 YSLEER. CDR3 DNA: TGCGCCAGCAGCCAAGGGACCCTTTATTCACCCCTCCACTTT. Its translation is CASSQGTLYSPLHF.

The chain employs TRBV9 and TRBJ2-4; 11 bases line up with TRBD2. The ends lost 0 bases at V and 3 bases at J; junction bases unmatched: 8. The CDR3 runs 18 residues. Germline assignment: CDR1 SGDLS and CDR2 YYNGEE. CDR3 nucleotides: TGTGCCAGCAGCGTAGCGGCTAGCGGGAGGTTCGGCAAAAACATTCAGTACTTC. This gives the protein CASSVAASGRFGKNIQYF.

J is TRBJ2-3 and V is TRBV10-3; tentatively, D is TRBD1 or TRBD2 (5 bases each). The CDR3 covers 14 residues. CDR1 and CDR2 from the germline V gene are ENHRY and SYGVKD. Trimming shortened V by 11 bases and J by 1 base, and 16 bases separated the two germline ends. The CDR3 reads CAARDDPRTDTQYF. The CDR3 coding sequence is TGTGCCGCCCGGGACGATCCTCGCACAGATACGCAGTATTTT.

This chain connects TRBV5-6 to TRBJ2-5; possible D gene TRBD1, 5 bases. There are 17 residues in the CDR3. Germline V gene lookup returns CDR1 SGHDT and CDR2 YYEEEE. Trimming took 4 bases from V and 1 from J, leaving 20 bases between them. The CDR3 reads CASSPITILRGQETQYF. DNA for the CDR3: TGTGCCAGCAGCCCAATCACCATTTTAAGGGGCCAAGAGACCCAGTACTTC.

The genes are TRBV6-5 and TRBJ2-3; D call uncertain. Looked up from germline, CDR1 is MNHEY and CDR2 is SVGAGI. Trimming removed 7 bases from V and 0 bases from J, with 14 bases in between. The CDR3 covers 15 residues. For the CDR3, the DNA is TGTGCCAGCACCCGCTTTAGCTCTAGCACAGATACGCAGTATTTT. This gives the protein CASTRFSSSTDTQYF.

This clone was observed a handful of times. The J gene is TRBJ2-1, the V gene TRBV28; possibly TRBD1 for D (5 bases). The CDR3 sequence is 18 residues long. Trimming took 5 bases from V and 4 from J, leaving 24 bases between them. Germline values: CDR1 MDHEN, CDR2 SYDVKM. The chain's CDR3 is CASSPQSPGSLGYNEQFF. The CDR3 region has the DNA TGTGCCAGCAGTCCACAATCACCAGGGTCTTTGGGTTACAATGAGCAGTTCTTC.

V and J are TRBV28 and TRBJ2-3; 9 bases align to TRBD2. Germline CDR1 MDHEN, CDR2 SYDVKM. V shed 3 bases, J shed 9 bases, and the junction held 16 bases outside the gene matches. The CDR3 consists of 17 residues. The CDR3 DNA follows: TGTGCCAGCAGTTTGGGGGGTAGCGGGAGAACGGCCGTCACGCAGTATTTT. The encoded protein is CASSLGGSGRTAVTQYF.

This chain joins TRBV5-6 and TRBJ1-1; D possibly corresponds to TRBD1 (5 bases). The CDR3 spans 14 residues. Trimming removed 2 bases at V and 4 bases at J, with 12 bases between. From germline, CDR1 is SGHDT and CDR2 YYEEEE. DNA of the CDR3: TGTGCCAGCAGCTTAAACGGGGCGAGCACTGAAGCTTTCTTT. Encoded protein: CASSLNGASTEAFF.

The rearrangement links TRBV6-2 or TRBV6-3 to TRBJ1-5, with 10 bases fitting TRBD1. Trimming cost V 5 bases and J 10 bases; bases outside gene matches: 11. CDR3 length: 15 amino acids. The germline gives CDR1 MNHEY, CDR2 SVGEGT. The CDR3 sequence: CASSPTGTGVRPQHF. CDR3 bases: TGTGCCAGCAGTCCAACCGGGACAGGGGTCCGCCCCCAGCATTTT.

V is TRBV6-5 and J is TRBJ1-4; TRBD1 might be the D (5 bases). V was cut by 0 bases and J by 6 bases, with 8 bases left in between. Looked up from germline, CDR1 is MNHEY and CDR2 is SVGAGI. The CDR3 loop spans 14 amino acids. The CDR3 reads CASSYSRRDEKLFF. In nucleotides, the CDR3 is TGTGCCAGCAGTTACTCGCGCAGGGATGAAAAACTGTTTTTT.

This clone was observed once. The chain couples TRBV28 to TRBJ1-5; D may be TRBD1 (6 bases). This CDR3 has 15 residues. Germline values: CDR1 MDHEN, CDR2 SYDVKM. Trimming removed 5 bases at V and 0 bases at J, with 11 bases between. The CDR3 loop is CASSQGQYSNQPQHF. The CDR3 DNA follows: TGTGCCAGCAGTCAAGGACAGTATAGCAATCAGCCCCAGCATTTT.